The 30 T cell receptor beta chains below were found in one sample sequenced in a study of T-cell reconstitution after alpha-beta-depleted transplantation in children. For TCRbeta, the library was prepared with unique molecular identifiers. TCRdb passed the PCR reads through MiXCR, listing each CDR3 protein once. Of 480,000 or so distinct CDR3 sequences listed, under 12% were seen once; the top ten hold around 2%. The sequencing here drew on PBMCs, taken before TCRalphabeta/CD19-depleted stem cell transplant. These receptors were collected from a child aged 2-15 years with inherited bone marrow failure, due to receive a stem cell transplant.

This clonotype was counted at least ten times. V usage is TRBV6-2 or TRBV6-3 and J usage is TRBJ1-2; a weak D match, TRBD1 (5 bases). This CDR3 spans 13 amino acids. V was pared by 7 bases and J by 4 bases, with 13 bases between. From germline, CDR1 is MNHEY and CDR2 SVGEGT. The CDR3 loop reads CASISQTVYGYTF. The CDR3 DNA sequence: TGTGCCAGCATTTCCCAGACAGTCTATGGCTACACCTTC.

Here the CDR3 reads CSARNRQAYNSPLHF. CDR3 DNA: TGCAGTGCTAGGAATAGACAGGCATATAATTCACCCCTCCACTTT. The chain joins TRBV20-1 to TRBJ1-6, with a weak D call TRBD1 (6 bases). The CDR3 consists of 15 residues. Germline CDR1 is DFQATT and CDR2 is SNEGSKA (reference sequence). Between the trimmed V and J ends, which lost 3 bases and 4 bases, there was a span of 13 bases.

The rearrangement joins TRBV20-1 to TRBJ2-5; 9 nucleotides align to TRBD1. Germline V gives CDR1 DFQATT, CDR2 SNEGSKA (reference sequence). This CDR3 is built from 14 residues. V was clipped by 6 bases and J by 5 bases; unmatched bases: 10. The CDR3 protein is CSATTGTGWETQYF. For the CDR3, the DNA is TGCAGTGCGACAACCGGGACAGGGTGGGAGACCCAGTACTTC.

The chain joins TRBV19 to TRBJ2-4; no clear D gene. CDR3 length: 13 residues. Trimming took off 2 bases at V and 7 bases at J, with 9 bases between the two ends. The germline CDR1 and CDR2 sequences are LNHDA and SQIVND (reference sequence). The CDR3 nucleotides read TGTGCCAGTAGTATAATTCTGCGGAACATTCAGTACTTC. Translation gives CASSIILRNIQYF. Complete variable domain (other parts from reference TRBV19 and TRBJ2-4): DGGITQSPKYLFRKEGQNVTLSCEQNLNHDAMYWYRQDPGQGLRLIYYSQIVNDFQKGDIAEGYSVSREKKESFPLTVTSAQKNPTAFYLCASSIILRNIQYFGAGTRLSVL.

This clonotype has ten or more counts. The chain carries TRBV29-1 and TRBJ1-1, with 10 bases that match TRBD1. V was pared by 4 bases and J by 5 bases, with 4 bases of the junction left unmatched. CDR1 and CDR2 from the germline V gene are SQVTM and ANQGSEA. CDR3 length: 13 amino acids. CDR3 protein: CSVVGQGWTEAFF. The CDR3 DNA reads TGCAGCGTTGTGGGACAGGGGTGGACTGAAGCTTTCTTT.

V and J are TRBV30 and TRBJ2-1, with D possibly TRBD2 on 6 matching bases. V was cut by 0 bases and J by 2 bases, with 14 bases left in between. From germline, CDR1 is GTSNPN and CDR2 SVGIG (reference sequence). The CDR3 runs 16 residues. The CDR3 sequence is CAWSVRASAAYNEQFF. Here the CDR3 DNA reads TGTGCCTGGAGTGTGAGGGCTAGCGCTGCCTACAATGAGCAGTTCTTC.

The table lists this clonotype with many counts. The chain links TRBV28 to TRBJ2-1, with 11 bases matching TRBD2. V was pared by 2 bases and J by 8 bases, with 5 bases of the junction left unmatched. Germline CDR1 is MDHEN and CDR2 is SYDVKM. CDR3 length: 15 amino acids. This CDR3 reads CASSLGLAGGYEQFF. The CDR3 nucleotides read TGTGCCAGCAGTTTAGGGCTAGCGGGAGGCTATGAGCAGTTCTTC. Looking up the rest from reference TRBV28 and TRBJ2-1 gives the full variable domain: DVKVTQSSRYLVKRTGEKVFLECVQDMDHENMFWYRQDPGLGLRLIYFSYDVKMKEKGDIPEGYSVSREKKERFSLILESASTNQTSMYLCASSLGLAGGYEQFFGPGTRLTVL.

This clonotype showed up many times. The chain couples TRBV20-1 to TRBJ2-1, with TRBD2 matching 8 bases. J lost 4 bases, V lost 4 bases, and 6 bases had no gene match. Germline V gene data show CDR1 as DFQATT and CDR2 as SNEGSKA (reference sequence). This CDR3 has 14 amino acids. This CDR3 reads CSATLSGVYNEQFF. The CDR3 DNA follows: TGCAGTGCTACCCTTAGCGGGGTTTACAATGAGCAGTTCTTC.

This clonotype has at least ten counts. The rearrangement joins TRBV7-9 to TRBJ2-7, with D perhaps TRBD1 (6 bases). CDR1 and CDR2 (germline): SEHNR, FQNEAQ (reference sequence). The ends were cut back, 5 bases at V and 0 bases at J, with 14 bases in the middle. The CDR3 length is 15 residues. DNA of the CDR3: TGTGCCAGCAGCCAACACAGGGAGTCCTCCTACGAGCAGTACTTC. This sequence encodes CASSQHRESSYEQYF.

This clonotype was detected many times. The chain employs TRBV7-9 and TRBJ2-1, with TRBD1 matching 11 bases. Per the germline V gene, CDR1 is SEHNR and CDR2 is FQNEAQ (reference sequence). The CDR3 consists of 15 residues. With 5 bases clipped from V and 4 bases from J, the junction kept 4 bases outside the gene matches. CDR3 nucleotides: TGTGCCAGCAGCATCGGGACAGGGGGTTACAATGAGCAGTTCTTC. Its translation is CASSIGTGGYNEQFF.

This clonotype showed up many times. The CDR3 DNA is TGCAGCTATGTAGCGGGAGAGGGAGGAGAGACCCAGTACTTC. Residues: CSYVAGEGGETQYF. The chain recombines TRBV29-1 with TRBJ2-5; TRBD2 matches at 9 bases. The V and J ends lost 8 bases and 4 bases, in that order; junction bases with no gene match: 11. The CDR3 loop spans 14 amino acids. CDR1 is SQVTM, CDR2 ANQGSEA, per germline. Combining the CDR3 with reference TRBV29-1 and TRBJ2-5 gives the whole variable domain SAVISQKPSRDICQRGTSLTIQCQVDSQVTMMFWYRQQPGQSLTLIATANQGSEATYESGFVIDKFPISRPNLTFSTLTVSNMSPEDSSIYLCSYVAGEGGETQYFGPGTRLLVL.

This clonotype was observed many times. V is TRBV29-1 and J is TRBJ2-7, with D perhaps matching TRBD1 or TRBD2 (5 bases each). CDR1 is SQVTM and CDR2 is ANQGSEA in the germline V gene. This CDR3 comprises 15 residues. Trimming stripped 1 base from V and 0 bases from J, with 13 bases between. In DNA, the CDR3 is TGCAGCGTTGAAGGTAGTTTGGGGACCTCCTACGAGCAGTACTTC. It encodes CSVEGSLGTSYEQYF.

The chain links TRBV5-5 to TRBJ1-2; no firm D call. CDR1 SGHKS and CDR2 YYEKEE come from the germline V gene (reference sequence). The CDR3 runs to 14 residues. Trimming cost V 5 bases and J 3 bases, with 14 bases left between them. The DNA for the CDR3 is TGTGCCAGCAGTCCCGACACCTTTGACTATGGCTACACCTTC. It translates to CASSPDTFDYGYTF.

In regard to this clonotype: A much more abundant neighbour one base away suggests this may be a read error. J is TRBJ1-1 and V is TRBV15; D may be TRBD1 (5 bases). This CDR3 has 15 amino acids. The germline V and J ends were trimmed by 5 bases and 4 bases, with 17 bases remaining between them. From germline, CDR1 is LNHNV and CDR2 YYDKDF (reference sequence). The CDR3 DNA sequence: TGTGCCACCAGCGAACGGTCAGGGCATGGCACTGAAGCTTTCTTT. Translating it yields CATSERSGHGTEAFF.

The V and J genes are TRBV29-1 and TRBJ2-1, with D tentatively TRBD1 or TRBD2 (6 bases each). This CDR3 spans 15 amino acids. Germline lookup yields CDR1 SQVTM and CDR2 ANQGSEA. Trimming took off 8 bases at V and 5 bases at J, with 22 bases between the two ends. The CDR3 spells CSSSSFGGQDNEQFF. CDR3 nucleotide sequence: TGCAGCTCTTCCTCTTTCGGGGGCCAGGACAATGAGCAGTTCTTC.

Ten or more counts support this clonotype. The CDR3 sequence is CSARGPNQETQYF. The CDR3 DNA reads as TGCAGTGCCAGGGGACCGAATCAAGAGACCCAGTACTTC. The J gene is TRBJ2-5, the V gene TRBV20-1; TRBD1 might be the D (6 bases). CDR3 size: 13 residues. The V end lost 6 bases, the J end lost 2 bases, and 13 bases lay between the germline ends. Per germline, CDR1 DFQATT and CDR2 SNEGSKA (reference sequence).

The chain has TRBV7-9 and TRBJ1-6, with a tentative D call TRBD1 (5 bases). The CDR3 spans 16 residues. V dropped 5 bases and J dropped 7 bases, with 18 bases sitting between them. The V gene's germline CDR1 is SEHNR and CDR2 FQNEAQ (reference sequence). CDR3 nucleotides: TGTGCCAGCAGCCAATTCCGGGACCCATTAAATTCACCCCTCCACTTT. Protein product: CASSQFRDPLNSPLHF.

This clonotype was seen ten or more times. V and J are TRBV2 and TRBJ1-1; D is uncertain. V was pared by 2 bases and J by 4 bases, with 14 bases between. Germline lookup yields CDR1 SNHLY and CDR2 FYNNEI. There are 15 residues in the CDR3. CDR3 region: CASSEPSDGGTEAFF. The CDR3 nucleotides read TGTGCCAGCAGTGAACCCTCCGACGGTGGCACTGAAGCTTTCTTT.

This clonotype was observed at least ten times. V and J are TRBV28 and TRBJ2-7, with 8 nucleotides matching TRBD1. The J segment lost 4 bases and the V segment lost 6 bases, leaving 14 bases of the junction unmatched. The length of the CDR3 is 16 residues. Per the germline V gene, CDR1 is MDHEN and CDR2 is SYDVKM. CDR3 protein: CASSRGVGTGEYEQYF. The CDR3, as DNA: TGTGCCAGCAGCCGAGGAGTAGGGACAGGTGAATACGAGCAGTACTTC.

In this sample, this clonotype turned up many times. The chain uses TRBV9 and TRBJ2-1; no reliable D call. Germline CDR1 is SGDLS and CDR2 is YYNGEE. The CDR3 has 13 amino acids. The V and J ends lost 0 bases and 9 bases respectively, with 10 bases between them. CDR3 region: CASSVGASIEQFF. The CDR3 DNA reads as TGTGCCAGCAGCGTAGGGGCCTCGATTGAGCAGTTCTTC.

The table lists this clonotype with a few counts. As DNA, the CDR3 is TGTGCCAGCAGTACCACAGGGGCAGATACGCAGTATTTT. Translation gives CASSTTGADTQYF. The chain has TRBV27 and TRBJ2-3, with 7 bases lining up with TRBD1. Looked up from germline, CDR1 is MNHEY and CDR2 is SMNVEV (reference sequence). CDR3 length: 13 amino acids. Unmatched junction bases numbered 3, after V lost 5 bases and J lost 4 bases.

Many counts were recorded for this clonotype. V is TRBV28 and J is TRBJ1-4, with a weak D call TRBD1 (6 bases). CDR3 length equals 12 residues. Germline CDR1 reads MDHEN; CDR2 reads SYDVKM. V gave up 3 bases and J gave up 11 bases, with 10 bases separating them. CDR3 DNA: TGTGCCAGCAGTTTCTCTGGACAGAAACTGTTTTTT. Its protein is CASSFSGQKLFF.

This clonotype was counted at least ten times. V is TRBV5-1 and J is TRBJ2-1, with D tentatively TRBD2 (6 bases). Trimming removed 3 bases from V and 10 bases from J, with 23 bases in between. The CDR3 runs 16 residues. CDR1 SGHRS and CDR2 YFSETQ come from the germline V gene. The DNA for the CDR3 is TGCGCCAGCAGCTGGTGGAGTCGGGAGCAGGTCACGGAGCAGTTCTTC. Protein sequence: CASSWWSREQVTEQFF.

This clonotype was picked up many times. V is TRBV7-9 and J is TRBJ2-7; D is perhaps TRBD1 or TRBD2 (7 bases each). Germline CDR1 and CDR2: SEHNR and FQNEAQ (reference sequence). CDR3 length: 12 residues. Trimming shortened V by 4 bases and J by 7 bases, and 11 bases separated the two germline ends. CDR3 DNA sequence: TGTGCCAGCAGCTCCCAGGGGGGGGAGCAGTACTTC. Protein: CASSSQGGEQYF.

The chain uses TRBV29-1 and TRBJ2-7; the D gene is possibly TRBD2 (6 bases). V gave up 6 bases and J gave up 5 bases, with 20 bases separating them. CDR1 SQVTM and CDR2 ANQGSEA come from the germline V gene. There are 14 residues in the CDR3. CDR3 amino acids: CSVVLERDFDEQYF. CDR3 nucleotides: TGCAGCGTGGTTCTGGAAAGGGACTTTGACGAGCAGTACTTC.

This clonotype has ten or more counts. The chain carries TRBV12-3 or TRBV12-4 and TRBJ2-1; 9 nucleotides match TRBD2. The CDR3 extends over 17 amino acids. The junction had 14 bases not matched to a gene; V was cut back by 3 bases and J by 8 bases. The CDR3 region is CASSFPTVAGGPYEQFF. In DNA, the CDR3 is TGTGCCAGCAGTTTCCCTACCGTGGCGGGAGGGCCCTATGAGCAGTTCTTC.

The sample holds many counts of this clonotype. This chain uses TRBV2 with TRBJ1-1, with D perhaps matching TRBD1 (5 bases). Trimming took off 6 bases at V and 4 bases at J, with 9 bases between the two ends. The CDR3 consists of 12 residues. Germline assignment: CDR1 SNHLY and CDR2 FYNNEI. This CDR3 reads CASREGSTEAFF. Here the CDR3 DNA reads TGTGCCAGCAGGGAGGGGAGCACTGAAGCTTTCTTT.

This clonotype was recorded at least ten times. The chain uses TRBV12-3 or TRBV12-4 and TRBJ2-1; maybe TRBD2 (6 bases). This CDR3 has 17 amino acids. V lost 3 bases to trimming and J lost 13 bases, with 28 bases between them. The CDR3 loop is CASSFVFGPGRLGAQFF. CDR3 nucleotides: TGTGCCAGCAGTTTTGTGTTCGGCCCCGGCCGACTAGGGGCTCAGTTCTTC.

This clonotype was detected ten times or more. The chain recombines TRBV18 with TRBJ2-1; 11 bases agree with TRBD2. The CDR3 runs 15 residues. V shed 3 bases and J 7 bases; nucleotides not matched to a gene: 5. The germline gives CDR1 KGHSH, CDR2 LQKENI. The chain's CDR3 is CASSPALAGANEQFF. The CDR3 DNA sequence: TGTGCCAGCTCACCGGCACTAGCGGGAGCGAATGAGCAGTTCTTC.

This clonotype was seen repeatedly, ten times or more. The V call is TRBV3-1, the J call TRBJ1-1; D remains unclear. This CDR3 spans 13 amino acids. Germline V gene lookup returns CDR1 LGHDT and CDR2 YNNKEL (reference sequence). V shed 2 bases and J shed 4 bases, with 8 bases lying between them. The CDR3 loop is CASSQIYSTEAFF. As DNA, the CDR3 is TGTGCCAGCAGCCAAATTTACAGCACTGAAGCTTTCTTT.